Below are 18 T cell receptor beta chains sequenced from a single sample in a study of molecular identifiers for immune sequencing clone quantification. TCRdb called the PCR reads again in MiXCR, with one record for every CDR3 protein. The sample includes approximately 500,000 distinct CDR3 sequences, 20% to 25% seen only once; the top ten take 0.7% to 0.95%. Sequencing was performed on naive CD8+ T cells from blood, with Jurkat cell RNA spiked in. Subset denoted: FACS-sorted CD8+CD4-CCR7+CD45RA+ naive T cells. The receptors shown here come from a human donor in good health. Some libraries in this study had Jurkat cell RNA spiked in.

Details on this clonotype: A read error may be the cause here, since a much bigger clone is one base away. V is TRBV7-2 and J is TRBJ2-3, with D unclear. There are 16 residues in the CDR3. Germline V gives CDR1 SGHTA, CDR2 FQGNSA. The CDR3 protein is CASSLLVAKSTDAQYF. The CDR3 DNA follows: TGTGCCAGCAGCTTATTGGTGGCAAAAAGCACAGATGCGCAGTATTTT.

The gene calls are TRBV20-1 and TRBJ2-2; 9 nucleotides match TRBD2. Germline CDR1 reads DFQATT; CDR2 reads SNEGSKA (reference sequence). With V trimmed by 0 bases and J by 6 bases, 5 bases remained unmatched. The CDR3 loop spans 15 amino acids. The CDR3 DNA sequence: TGCAGTGCTAGAGAGGGCGGGGGGGCCTCCGGGGAGCTGTTTTTT. Translation gives CSAREGGGASGELFF.

This clonotype has more than one count but fewer than ten. The chain has TRBV12-3 or TRBV12-4 and TRBJ1-6, with a possible D match to TRBD1 (6 bases). The germline V and J ends were trimmed by 5 bases and 13 bases, with 18 bases remaining between them. The CDR3 spans 14 residues. The CDR3 DNA is TGTGCCAGCAGTCCAGGGGCCTTGTCGGGGCCCCTCCACTTT. It specifies CASSPGALSGPLHF.

This clonotype came up many times. The rearrangement joins TRBV20-1 to TRBJ2-7, with D unclear. CDR1 is DFQATT, CDR2 SNEGSKA, per germline (reference sequence). Trimming stripped 0 bases from V and 0 bases from J, with 9 bases between. The CDR3 has 14 amino acids. CDR3: CSAREDPSSYEQYF. DNA for the CDR3: TGCAGTGCTAGAGAGGATCCATCCTCCTACGAGCAGTACTTC.

CDR3 sequence: CASSQDVPSTDTQYF. CDR3 nucleotides: TGCGCCAGCAGCCAAGACGTACCTAGCACAGATACGCAGTATTTT. The chain employs TRBV4-1 and TRBJ2-3, with unresolved D. Trimming took off 0 bases at V and 0 bases at J, with 7 bases between the two ends. The CDR3 covers 15 residues. Germline V gene sequence: CDR1 MGHRA, CDR2 YSYEKL.

With regard to this clonotype: The CDR3 ends on some other residue instead of the conserved phenylalanine or tryptophan, so this is likely a read error. This chain links TRBV4-1 with TRBJ2-7; the D gene is possibly TRBD2 (6 bases). There are 16 residues in the CDR3. Trimming pared 0 bases from V and 3 bases from J, leaving 15 bases between. The germline CDR1 and CDR2 sequences are MGHRA and YSYEKL. The CDR3: CASSQESYGGFYEQYS. The CDR3 nucleotides read TGCGCCAGCAGCCAAGAGTCATATGGGGGGTTCTACGAGCAGTACTCC.

This clonotype is a singleton in its sample. The chain has TRBV20-1 and TRBJ2-7; D may be TRBD1 (6 bases). The CDR3 covers 14 residues. CDR1 is DFQATT and CDR2 is SNEGSKA in the germline V gene (reference sequence). Trimming pared 6 bases from V and 2 bases from J, leaving 17 bases between. The CDR3 DNA is TGCAGTGCCAAAAGACAGGCGAGCCCCTACGAGCAGTACTTC. It yields the protein CSAKRQASPYEQYF.

The chain recombines TRBV27 with TRBJ2-5; no reliable D call. CDR1 MNHEY and CDR2 SMNVEV come from the germline V gene (reference sequence). This CDR3 spans 13 amino acids. V lost 2 bases and J lost 1, with 5 bases in between. The CDR3 DNA follows: TGTGCCAGCAGTTTAACCTCCCAAGAGACCCAGTACTTC. Its translation is CASSLTSQETQYF.

The chain is built from TRBV7-2 and TRBJ2-3; D gene uncertain. CDR1 SGHTA and CDR2 FQGNSA come from the germline V gene. CDR3 size: 15 residues. Deletions cut 1 base from V and 1 base from J, with 9 bases between. The CDR3, as DNA: TGTGCCAGCAGCTTAGACCTCGTTGGCACAGATACGCAGTATTTT. Translated, it gives CASSLDLVGTDTQYF.

On this clonotype: This may be a read error, as it is one base from a much larger clone. V and J are TRBV28 and TRBJ2-7; 8 bases map to TRBD1. The germline V gene encodes CDR1 MDHEN and CDR2 SYDVKM. CDR3 length: 14 amino acids. CDR3 nucleotide sequence: TGTGCCAGCAGTCAATTCGGACAGGGCTACGAGCAGCACTTC. It is translated as CASSQFGQGYEQHF.

This clonotype was counted only a few times. This chain joins TRBV4-3 and TRBJ2-5, with 7 bases aligning to TRBD1. This CDR3 contains 14 residues. V was clipped by 4 bases and J by 5 bases; unmatched bases: 7. The germline CDR1 and CDR2 sequences are LGHNA and YSLEER. In DNA, the CDR3 is TGCGCCAGCAGCCCGTACAGGGGTGGGGAGACCCAGTACTTC. It translates to CASSPYRGGETQYF.

The CDR3 here is CASSLGQVNQPQHF. The CDR3 DNA reads as TGTGCCAGCAGTTTGGGCCAGGTTAATCAGCCCCAGCATTTT. J is TRBJ1-5 and V is TRBV27; unclear D gene. The V end was cut by 3 bases, the J end by 4 bases, with 10 bases between. Looked up from germline, CDR1 is MNHEY and CDR2 is SMNVEV (reference sequence). The CDR3 has 14 residues.

There are many counts of this clonotype. V gene TRBV7-9 combines with J gene TRBJ2-3; 10 nucleotides match TRBD2. From germline, CDR1 is SEHNR and CDR2 FQNEAQ (reference sequence). V dropped 5 bases and J dropped 7; count of bases not matched to a gene: 9. The CDR3 length is 15 residues. In DNA form, the CDR3 reads TGTGCCAGCAGCCCCACGGGACTAGCGAAACATACGCAGTATTTT. This sequence encodes CASSPTGLAKHTQYF.

This clonotype was observed many times. The V and J genes are TRBV25-1 and TRBJ2-1; no definite D call. The CDR3 has 15 amino acids. Trimming shortened V by 6 bases and J by 6 bases, and 18 bases separated the two germline ends. Germline CDR1 reads MGHDK; CDR2 reads SYGVNS. CDR3 in DNA: TGTGCCAGCAGCCAAGGAACAACGCCGGGCAATGAGCAGTTCTTC. Translation gives CASSQGTTPGNEQFF.

Points on this clonotype: A far bigger clonotype differs at one base, so this is likely a read error. The J gene is TRBJ2-5, the V gene TRBV13; 8 bases fit TRBD1. CDR1 PRHDT and CDR2 FYEKMQ come from the germline V gene (reference sequence). This CDR3 has 14 residues. The CDR3: CASSLDRGQETQCF. The CDR3 nucleotides are TGTGCCAGCAGCCTCGACAGGGGCCAAGAGACCCAGTGCTTC.

This clonotype was counted a few times. This sequence joins TRBV20-1 and TRBJ2-5; weak D call: TRBD2 (7 bases). The CDR3 has 15 residues. Germline CDR1 reads DFQATT; CDR2 reads SNEGSKA (reference sequence). V was trimmed by 2 bases and J by 2 bases, leaving 15 bases between them. The CDR3 DNA follows: TGCAGTGCTAGATCCCGGGGGGCTCTACAAGAGACCCAGTACTTC. Protein sequence: CSARSRGALQETQYF.

In this sample, this clonotype turned up many times. J is TRBJ2-1 and V is TRBV2, with unresolved D. The CDR3 has 13 amino acids. The V end was cut by 3 bases, the J end by 4 bases, with 7 bases between. In germline, CDR1 is SNHLY, CDR2 FYNNEI. CDR3 nucleotides: TGTGCCAGCAGTGACCCCTTGTACAATGAGCAGTTCTTC. Its translation: CASSDPLYNEQFF.

This chain joins TRBV10-3 and TRBJ2-7; D perhaps matches TRBD2 (6 bases). V was cut by 10 bases and J by 7 bases, with 17 bases left in between. CDR3 length: 12 residues. Germline V gene sequence: CDR1 ENHRY, CDR2 SYGVKD. The CDR3 spells CATHAGQGEQYF. In nucleotides, the CDR3 is TGTGCCACCCATGCGGGGCAGGGTGAGCAGTACTTC.